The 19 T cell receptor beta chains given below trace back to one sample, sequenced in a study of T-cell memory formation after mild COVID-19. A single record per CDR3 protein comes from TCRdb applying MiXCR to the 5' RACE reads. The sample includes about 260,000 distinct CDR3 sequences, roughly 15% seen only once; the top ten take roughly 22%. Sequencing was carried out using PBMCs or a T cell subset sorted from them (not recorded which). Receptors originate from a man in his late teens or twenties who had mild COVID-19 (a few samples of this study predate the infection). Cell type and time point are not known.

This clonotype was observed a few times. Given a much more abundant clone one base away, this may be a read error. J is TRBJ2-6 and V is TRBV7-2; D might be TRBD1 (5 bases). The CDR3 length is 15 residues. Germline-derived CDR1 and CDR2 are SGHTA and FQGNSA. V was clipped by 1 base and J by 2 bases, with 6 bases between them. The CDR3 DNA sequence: TGTGCCAGCAGCTTAGAAGGGGCTGGGGCCAACGTCCTGACTTTC. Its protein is CASSLEGAGANVLTF. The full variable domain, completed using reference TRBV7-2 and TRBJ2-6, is GAGVSQSPSNKVTEKGKDVELRCDPISGHTALYWYRQSLGQGLEFLIYFQGNSAPDKSGLPSDRFSAERTGGSVSTLTIQRTQQEDSAVYLCASSLEGAGANVLTFGAGSRLTVL.

The CDR3 bases are TGTGCCAGCAGTAACAACAGAGATCCCAGCGAGCAGTACGTC. It encodes CASSNNRDPSEQYV. This rearrangement joins TRBV6-6 to TRBJ2-7; D uncertain. The germline V gene has CDR1 MNHNY and CDR2 SVGAGI (reference sequence). This CDR3 is built from 14 residues. The V gene lost 5 bases and the J gene lost 6 bases, with 17 bases spanning the gap.

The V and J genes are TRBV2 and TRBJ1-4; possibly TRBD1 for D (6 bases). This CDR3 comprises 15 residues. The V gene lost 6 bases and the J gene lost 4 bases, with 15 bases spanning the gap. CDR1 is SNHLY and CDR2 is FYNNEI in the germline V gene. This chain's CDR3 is CASSGGGTLNEKLFF. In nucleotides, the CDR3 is TGTGCCAGCAGCGGAGGGGGGACCCTTAATGAAAAACTGTTTTTT. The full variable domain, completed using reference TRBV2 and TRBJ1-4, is EPEVTQTPSHQVTQMGQEVILRCVPISNHLYFYWYRQILGQKVEFLVSFYNNEISEKSEIFDDQFSVERPDGSNFTLKIRSTKLEDSAMYFCASSGGGTLNEKLFFGSGTQLSVL.

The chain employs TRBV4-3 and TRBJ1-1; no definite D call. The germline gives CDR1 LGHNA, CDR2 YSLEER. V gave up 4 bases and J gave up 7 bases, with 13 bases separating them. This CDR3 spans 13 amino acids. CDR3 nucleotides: TGCGCCAGCAGCCGAGGAGACGGGAGTGAAGCTTTCTTT. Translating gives CASSRGDGSEAFF.

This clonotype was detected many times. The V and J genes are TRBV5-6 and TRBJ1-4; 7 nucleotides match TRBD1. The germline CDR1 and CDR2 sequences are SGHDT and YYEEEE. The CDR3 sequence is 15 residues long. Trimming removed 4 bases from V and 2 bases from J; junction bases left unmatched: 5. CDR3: CASSLNRGTNEKLFF. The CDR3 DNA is TGTGCCAGCAGCCTGAACAGGGGTACTAATGAAAAACTGTTTTTT.

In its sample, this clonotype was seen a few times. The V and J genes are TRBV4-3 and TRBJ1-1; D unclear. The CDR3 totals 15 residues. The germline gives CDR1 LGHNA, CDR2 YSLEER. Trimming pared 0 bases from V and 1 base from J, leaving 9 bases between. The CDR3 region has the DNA TGCGCCAGCAGCCAAGATAATCACCCGAACACTGAAGCTTTCTTT. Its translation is CASSQDNHPNTEAFF.

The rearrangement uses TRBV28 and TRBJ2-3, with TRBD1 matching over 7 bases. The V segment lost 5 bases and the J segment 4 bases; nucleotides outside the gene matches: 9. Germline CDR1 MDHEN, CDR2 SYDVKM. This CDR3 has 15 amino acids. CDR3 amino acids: CASSPNRGGPDTQYF. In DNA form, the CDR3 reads TGTGCCAGCAGTCCTAACAGGGGCGGGCCAGATACGCAGTATTTT.

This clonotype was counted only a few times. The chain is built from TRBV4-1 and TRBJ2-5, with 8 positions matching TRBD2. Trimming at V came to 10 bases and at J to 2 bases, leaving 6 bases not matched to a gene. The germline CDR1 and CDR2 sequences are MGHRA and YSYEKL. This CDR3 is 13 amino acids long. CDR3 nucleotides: TGCGCCACCGGGAGGGTTATTCAAGAGACCCAGTACTTC. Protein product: CATGRVIQETQYF.

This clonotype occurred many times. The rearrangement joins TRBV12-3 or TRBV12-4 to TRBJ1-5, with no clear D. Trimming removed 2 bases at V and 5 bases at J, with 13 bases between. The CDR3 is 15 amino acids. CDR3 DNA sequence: TGTGCCAGCAGTTTAAGGTCCCGTCCTGATCAGCCCCAGCATTTT. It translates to CASSLRSRPDQPQHF.

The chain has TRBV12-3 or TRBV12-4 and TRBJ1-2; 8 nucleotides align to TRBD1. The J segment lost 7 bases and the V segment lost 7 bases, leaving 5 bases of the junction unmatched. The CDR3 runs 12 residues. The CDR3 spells CASTSGQGGYTF. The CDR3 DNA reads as TGTGCCAGCACCTCCGGACAGGGTGGCTACACCTTC.

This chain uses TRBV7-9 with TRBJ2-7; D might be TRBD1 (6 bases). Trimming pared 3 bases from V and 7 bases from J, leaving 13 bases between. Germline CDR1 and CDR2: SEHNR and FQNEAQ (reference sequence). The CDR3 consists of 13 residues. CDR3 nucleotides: TGTGCCAGCAGCTTGGGGGCCACCACGGAGCAGTACTTC. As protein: CASSLGATTEQYF.

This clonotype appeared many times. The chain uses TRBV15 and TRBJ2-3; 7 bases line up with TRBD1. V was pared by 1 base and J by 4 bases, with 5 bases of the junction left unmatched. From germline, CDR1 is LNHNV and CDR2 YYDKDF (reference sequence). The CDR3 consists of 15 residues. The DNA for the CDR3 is TGTGCCACCAGCAGAGGGGGGACAGCCTCAGATACGCAGTATTTT. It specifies CATSRGGTASDTQYF. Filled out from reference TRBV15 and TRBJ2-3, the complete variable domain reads DAMVIQNPRYQVTQFGKPVTLSCSQTLNHNVMYWYQQKSSQAPKLLFHYYDKDFNNEADTPDNFQSRRPNTSFCFLDIRSPGLGDTAMYLCATSRGGTASDTQYFGPGTRLTVL.

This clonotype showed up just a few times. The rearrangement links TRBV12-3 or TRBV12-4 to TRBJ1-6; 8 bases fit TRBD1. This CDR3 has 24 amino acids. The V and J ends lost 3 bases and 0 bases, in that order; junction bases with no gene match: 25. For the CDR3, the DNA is TGTGCCAGCAGTTTCTCCGGCAGGGGGCTAACCCAAAGCCCCAGGAGCTCCTATAATTCACCCCTCCACTTT. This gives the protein CASSFSGRGLTQSPRSSYNSPLHF.

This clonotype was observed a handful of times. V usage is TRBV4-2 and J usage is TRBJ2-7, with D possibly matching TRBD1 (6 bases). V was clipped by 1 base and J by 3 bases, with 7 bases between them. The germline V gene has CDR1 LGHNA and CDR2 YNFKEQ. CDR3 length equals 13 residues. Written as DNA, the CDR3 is TGTGCCAGCAGCCAAGCAGGGGTCTACGAGCAGTACTTC. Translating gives CASSQAGVYEQYF.

In nucleotides, the CDR3 is TGTGCCAGCAGCTTGAGGAATCTGGGAGGAGAGACCCAGTACTTC. It codes for CASSLRNLGGETQYF. The chain carries TRBV5-6 and TRBJ2-5; a weak D match, TRBD2 (6 bases). The ends were cut back, 1 base at V and 4 bases at J, with 14 bases in the middle. Germline CDR1 SGHDT, CDR2 YYEEEE. The CDR3 has 15 amino acids.

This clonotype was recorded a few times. This chain's CDR3 is CASSYSYQASSYEQYF. As DNA, the CDR3 is TGTGCCAGCAGTTACTCATACCAGGCGAGCTCCTACGAGCAGTACTTC. This chain links TRBV6-2 or TRBV6-3 with TRBJ2-7; D is uncertain. V was clipped by 0 bases and J by 0 bases, with 12 bases between them. The CDR3 runs 16 residues. Germline V gene lookup returns CDR1 MNHEY and CDR2 SVGEGT.

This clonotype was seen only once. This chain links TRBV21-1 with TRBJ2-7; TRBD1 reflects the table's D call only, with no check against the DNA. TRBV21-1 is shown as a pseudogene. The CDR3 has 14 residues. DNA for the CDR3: TGTGCCAGGATTTTGGGGGGTCCCTCCTACGAGCAGTACTTC. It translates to CARILGGPSYEQYF.

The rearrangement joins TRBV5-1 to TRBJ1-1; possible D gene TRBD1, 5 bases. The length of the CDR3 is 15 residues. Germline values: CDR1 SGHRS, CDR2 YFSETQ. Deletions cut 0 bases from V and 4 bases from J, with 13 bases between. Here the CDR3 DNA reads TGCGCCAGCAGCTTGGCCCTTTCCGGGGCCACTGAAGCTTTCTTT. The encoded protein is CASSLALSGATEAFF.

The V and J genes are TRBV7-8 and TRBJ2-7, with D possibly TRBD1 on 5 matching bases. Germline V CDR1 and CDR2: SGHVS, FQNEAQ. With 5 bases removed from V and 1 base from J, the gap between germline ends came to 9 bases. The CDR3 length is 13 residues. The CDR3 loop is CASSARTSYEQYV. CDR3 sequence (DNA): TGTGCCAGCAGCGCCAGGACATCCTACGAGCAGTACGTC.